A selection of T cell receptor beta chains follows, all from one sample in a study of T cells in Graves' hyperthyroidism and ophthalmopathy. TCRdb re-called the multiplex PCR reads with MiXCR, one entry per CDR3 protein. The table shows 400,000 to 550,000 distinct CDR3 sequences, with approximately 25% occurring only once. Sequenced material: blood. Receptor source: a woman between 25 and 40 years old with Graves' ophthalmopathy. Both conserved end residues are part of each CDR3. A D gene is named only where the DNA matches it firmly. Only some rows state a clone size, as once, few, many or a class for expanded clones.

abundance,j_gene,v_gene,d_gene,CDR3nt,CDR3aa
many,TRBJ2-7,TRBV11-2,TRBD2,TGTGCCAGCAGCTTAGAGGGGGGGTATCCTTCCTACGAGCAGTACTTC,CASSLEGGYPSYEQYF
many,TRBJ2-7,TRBV12-3/TRBV12-4,.,TGTGCCAGCAGTTTAGGCAAGGGGACCTACGAGCAGTACTTC,CASSLGKGTYEQYF
few,TRBJ1-2,TRBV5-1,.,TGCGCCAGCAGCTTGTCACAGGGAAAGTTTGGCTACACCTTC,CASSLSQGKFGYTF
many,TRBJ1-5,TRBV28,TRBD1,TGTGCCAGCAGCTCCCTGGGGACAGTTCAGCCCCAGCATTTT,CASSSLGTVQPQHF
.,TRBJ1-1,TRBV12-3/TRBV12-4,.,TGTGCCAGCAGTCGCGTTTGGGGAGATGAAGCTTTCTTT,CASSRVWGDEAFF
.,TRBJ2-5,TRBV2,.,TGTGCCAGCAACCAGTTTGGCCACCAAGAGACCCAGTACTTC,CASNQFGHQETQYF
.,TRBJ1-5,TRBV18,.,TGTGCCAGCTCACCAACCGGGCTGAATAGCAATCAGCCCCAGCATTTT,CASSPTGLNSNQPQHF
few,TRBJ1-5,TRBV7-3,.,TGTGCCAGCAGCTTACTTTTCTCGGATCCGACTAGCGGGGGGACGGATACGCAGCATTTT,CASSLLFSDPTSGGTDTQHF
many,TRBJ1-1,TRBV2,.,TGTGCCAGCAGTGTGGGCCTTCGGGGGACTGAAGCTTTCTTT,CASSVGLRGTEAFF
many,TRBJ2-5,TRBV19,.,TGTGCCAGTAGTTTAGATGGGGGGCATGAGACCCAGTACTTC,CASSLDGGHETQYF
many,TRBJ1-2,TRBV24-1,.,TGTGCCACCAGTGATTCCTATGGCTACACCTTC,CATSDSYGYTF
.,TRBJ2-6,TRBV5-1,.,TGCGCCAGCAGCTTGGCGGGCGGGACTGGGGCCAACGTCCTGACTTTC,CASSLAGGTGANVLTF
.,TRBJ1-2,TRBV20-1,TRBD1,TGCAGTGCTCTAACCGGGACAGTTCTTTTCGGCTACACCTTC,CSALTGTVLFGYTF
few,TRBJ1-2,TRBV12-5,.,TGTGCTAGTGGTTTGCCTACAGGGACACGGAACTATGGCTACACCTTC,CASGLPTGTRNYGYTF
many,TRBJ2-2,TRBV19,.,TGTGCCAGTAGTATTCTCTGGGACCGCACCGGGGAGCTGTTTTTT,CASSILWDRTGELFF
many,TRBJ1-5,TRBV28,.,TGTGCCAGCAGGGGGGGGAATCAGCCCCAGCATTTT,CASRGGNQPQHF
many,TRBJ2-7,TRBV7-3,TRBD1,TGTGCCAGCAGCTCGGGGACAGGGGGCGCGGCCGAGCAGTACTTC,CASSSGTGGAAEQYF
many,TRBJ2-7,TRBV12-3/TRBV12-4,.,TGTGCCAGCAGTGCTGTAGTGGACACCGACTACGAGCAGTACTTC,CASSAVVDTDYEQYF
.,TRBJ1-5,TRBV19,.,TGTGCCAGTAGTATCGGGGCATTAAATCAGCCCCAGCATTTT,CASSIGALNQPQHF
many,TRBJ2-7,TRBV20-1,TRBD2,TGCAGTGCTAGCCCTAGCGGGGGGGACTACGAGCAGTACTTC,CSASPSGGDYEQYF
.,TRBJ2-7,TRBV15,.,TGTGCCACCAGCAGAGATCACGCGGACTACGAGCAGTACTTC,CATSRDHADYEQYF
many,TRBJ1-2,TRBV12-3/TRBV12-4,.,TGTGCCAGCAGCTTTGACCGCGACGGCTATGGCTACACCTTC,CASSFDRDGYGYTF